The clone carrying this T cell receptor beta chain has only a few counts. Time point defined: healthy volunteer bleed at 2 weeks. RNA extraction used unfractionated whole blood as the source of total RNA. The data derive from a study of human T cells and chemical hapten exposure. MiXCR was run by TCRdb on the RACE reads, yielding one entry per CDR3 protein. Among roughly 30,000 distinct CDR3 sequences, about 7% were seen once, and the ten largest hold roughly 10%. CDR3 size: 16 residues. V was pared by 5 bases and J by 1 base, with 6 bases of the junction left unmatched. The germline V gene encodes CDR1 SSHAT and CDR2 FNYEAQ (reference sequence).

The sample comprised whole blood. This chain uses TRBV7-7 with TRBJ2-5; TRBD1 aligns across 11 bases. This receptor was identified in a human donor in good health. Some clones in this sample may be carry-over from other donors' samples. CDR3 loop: CASSRGQGARQETQYF. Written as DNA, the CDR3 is TGTGCCAGCAGCCGAGGACAGGGGGCGCGCCAAGAGACCCAGTACTTC.